Following are 6 T cell receptor beta chains from one sample sequenced in a study of blood T cell repertoires in COVID-19. Profiled with immunoSEQ multiplex PCR; TCRdb holds only in-frame clones, not every one. The sample has about half a million clones; roughly 89% are singletons. Sequencing used peripheral blood. The receptors stem from a man aged 18 to 29 with COVID-19, enrolled during active disease.

This sequence joins TRBV27 and TRBJ1-1, with TRBD1 as a possible D gene (6 bases). CDR1 MNHEY and CDR2 SMNVEV come from the germline V gene (reference sequence). CDR3 length: 15 amino acids. V lost 3 bases and J lost 1, with 12 bases in between. The CDR3 nucleotides read TGTGCCAGCAGTTTCAGGGGCAGCCCGAACACTGAAGCTTTCTTT. It is translated as CASSFRGSPNTEAFF.

The V and J genes are TRBV4-1 and TRBJ1-6; 7 nucleotides match TRBD1. Germline CDR1 and CDR2: MGHRA and YSYEKL. V shed 4 bases and J 9 bases; nucleotides not matched to a gene: 12. The CDR3 extends over 16 amino acids. In nucleotides, the CDR3 is TGCGCCAGCAGCCTGTCGGGGACAGTAGGGACTTCACCCCTCCACTTT. It codes for CASSLSGTVGTSPLHF.

V usage is TRBV5-1 and J usage is TRBJ2-1; D not certain. The CDR3 length is 15 residues. Trimming cost V 0 bases and J 0 bases, with 7 bases left between them. Germline V gene lookup returns CDR1 SGHRS and CDR2 YFSETQ. CDR3 sequence reads: CASSLGLYSYNEQFF. The CDR3 DNA reads as TGCGCCAGCAGCTTGGGACTCTACTCCTACAATGAGCAGTTCTTC.

This chain uses TRBV9 with TRBJ1-3, with D tentatively TRBD1 (5 bases). Trimming cost V 4 bases and J 1 base, with 9 bases left between them. The CDR3 covers 14 residues. Germline CDR1 SGDLS, CDR2 YYNGEE. CDR3 DNA: TGTGCCAGCAGCAAGGGGTCTTCTGGAAACACCATATATTTT. As protein: CASSKGSSGNTIYF.

This chain uses TRBV20-1 with TRBJ1-6; D unresolved. The germline gives CDR1 DFQATT, CDR2 SNEGSKA (reference sequence). The CDR3 has 13 residues. V lost 3 bases to trimming and J lost 7 bases, with 10 bases between them. CDR3 nucleotides: TGCAGTGCTAGTCCAGGTTCCAATTCACCCCTCCACTTT. It translates to CSASPGSNSPLHF.

The genes are TRBV19 and TRBJ2-3, with TRBD2 matching 12 bases. The V and J ends lost 5 bases and 2 bases, in that order; junction bases with no gene match: 5. The germline CDR1 and CDR2 sequences are LNHDA and SQIVND (reference sequence). The CDR3 consists of 16 residues. CDR3 protein: CASSPTSGRTTDTQYF. The CDR3 region has the DNA TGTGCCAGTAGTCCGACTAGCGGGAGAACCACAGATACGCAGTATTTT.